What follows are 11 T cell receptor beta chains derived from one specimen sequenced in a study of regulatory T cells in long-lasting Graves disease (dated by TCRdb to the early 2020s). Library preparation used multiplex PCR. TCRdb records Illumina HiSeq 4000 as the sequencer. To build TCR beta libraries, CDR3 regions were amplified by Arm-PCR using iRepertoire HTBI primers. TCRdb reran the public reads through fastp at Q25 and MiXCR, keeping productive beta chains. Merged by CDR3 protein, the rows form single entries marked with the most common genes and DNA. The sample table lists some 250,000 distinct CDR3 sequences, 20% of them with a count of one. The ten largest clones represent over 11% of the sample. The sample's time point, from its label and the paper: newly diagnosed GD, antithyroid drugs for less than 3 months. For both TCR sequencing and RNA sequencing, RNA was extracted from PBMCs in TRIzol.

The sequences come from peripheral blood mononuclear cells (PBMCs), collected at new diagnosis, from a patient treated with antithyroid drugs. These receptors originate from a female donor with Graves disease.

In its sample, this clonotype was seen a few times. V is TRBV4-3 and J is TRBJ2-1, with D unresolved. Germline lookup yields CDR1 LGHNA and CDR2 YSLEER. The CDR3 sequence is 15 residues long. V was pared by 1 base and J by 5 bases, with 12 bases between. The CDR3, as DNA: TGCGCCAGCAGCCAAGGGCCTTATCAGCACAATGAGCAGTTCTTC. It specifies CASSQGPYQHNEQFF.

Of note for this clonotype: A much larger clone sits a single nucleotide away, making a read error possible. The CDR3 DNA is TGTGCCAGCAGACCTACAGGGGGCGAGGACTATGTCTACACCTTC. It yields the protein CASRPTGGEDYVYTF. V is TRBV6-2 or TRBV6-3 and J is TRBJ1-2; 9 nucleotides line up with TRBD1. Germline V CDR1 and CDR2: MNHEY, SVGEGT. The CDR3 extends over 15 amino acids.

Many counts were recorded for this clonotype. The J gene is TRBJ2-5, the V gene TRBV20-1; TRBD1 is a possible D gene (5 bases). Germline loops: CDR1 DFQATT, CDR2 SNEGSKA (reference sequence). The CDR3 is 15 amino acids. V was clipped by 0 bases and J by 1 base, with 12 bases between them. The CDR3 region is CSARERKTAQETQYF. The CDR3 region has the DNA TGCAGTGCTAGAGAAAGGAAGACAGCCCAAGAGACCCAGTACTTC.

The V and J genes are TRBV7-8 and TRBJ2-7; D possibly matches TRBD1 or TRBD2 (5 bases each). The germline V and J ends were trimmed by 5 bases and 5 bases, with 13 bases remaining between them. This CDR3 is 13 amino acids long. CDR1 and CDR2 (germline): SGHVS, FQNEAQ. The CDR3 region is CASSLPWDHEQYF. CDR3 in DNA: TGTGCCAGCAGCCTGCCCTGGGACCACGAGCAGTACTTC.

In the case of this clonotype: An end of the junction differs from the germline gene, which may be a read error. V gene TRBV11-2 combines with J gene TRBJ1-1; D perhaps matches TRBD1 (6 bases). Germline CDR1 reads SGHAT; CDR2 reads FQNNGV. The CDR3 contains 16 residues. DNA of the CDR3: TGTGCCAGCAGCCCACCTCCGGGACATCGGGACACTGAGGCTTTCTTT. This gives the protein CASSPPPGHRDTEAFF. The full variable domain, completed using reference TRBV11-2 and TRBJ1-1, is EAGVAQSPRYKIIEKRQSVAFWCNPISGHATLYWYQQILGQGPKLLIQFQNNGVVDDSQLPKDRFSAERLKGVDSTLKIQPAKLEDSAVYLCASSPPPGHRDTEAFFGQGTRLTVV.

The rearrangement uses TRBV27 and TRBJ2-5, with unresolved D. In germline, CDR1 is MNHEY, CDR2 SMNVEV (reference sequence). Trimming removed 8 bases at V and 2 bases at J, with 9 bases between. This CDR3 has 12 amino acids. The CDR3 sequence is CASGPPQETQYF. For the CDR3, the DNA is TGTGCCAGCGGACCACCTCAAGAGACCCAGTACTTC.

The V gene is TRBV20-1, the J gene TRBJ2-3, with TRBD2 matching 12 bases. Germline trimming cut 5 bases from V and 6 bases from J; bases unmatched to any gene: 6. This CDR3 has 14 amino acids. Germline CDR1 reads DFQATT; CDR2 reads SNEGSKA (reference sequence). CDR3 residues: CSAETSGRGDTQYF. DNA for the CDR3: TGCAGTGCTGAGACTAGCGGGAGAGGGGATACGCAGTATTTT.

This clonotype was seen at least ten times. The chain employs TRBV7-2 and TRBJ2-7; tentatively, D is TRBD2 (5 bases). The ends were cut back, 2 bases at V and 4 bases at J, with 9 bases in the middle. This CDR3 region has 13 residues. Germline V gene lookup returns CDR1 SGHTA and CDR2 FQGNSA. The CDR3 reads CASSLTGGYEQYF. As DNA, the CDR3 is TGTGCCAGCAGCTTAACGGGCGGGTACGAGCAGTACTTC.

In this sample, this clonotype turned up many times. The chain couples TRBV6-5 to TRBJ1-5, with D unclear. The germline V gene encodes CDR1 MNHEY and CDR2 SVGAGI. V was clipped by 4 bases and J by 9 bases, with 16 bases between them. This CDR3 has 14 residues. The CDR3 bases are TGTGCCAGCAGTTCGGAGTCTTTTCTTGGGCCCCAGCATTTT. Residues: CASSSESFLGPQHF.

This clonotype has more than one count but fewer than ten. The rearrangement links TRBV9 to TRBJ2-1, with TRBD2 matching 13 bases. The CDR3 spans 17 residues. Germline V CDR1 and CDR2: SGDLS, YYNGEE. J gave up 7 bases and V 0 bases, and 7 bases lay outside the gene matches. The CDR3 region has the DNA TGTGCCAGCAGCGTAGATCCGGTGGGACTAGCGGGGAATGAGCAGTTCTTC. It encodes CASSVDPVGLAGNEQFF.

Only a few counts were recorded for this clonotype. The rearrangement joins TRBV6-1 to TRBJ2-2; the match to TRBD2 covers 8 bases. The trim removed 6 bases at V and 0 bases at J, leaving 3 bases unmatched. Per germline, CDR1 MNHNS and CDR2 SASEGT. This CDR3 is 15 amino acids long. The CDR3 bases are TGTGCCAGCAGACCCGGGGGGGCGAACACCGGGGAGCTGTTTTTT. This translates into CASRPGGANTGELFF.